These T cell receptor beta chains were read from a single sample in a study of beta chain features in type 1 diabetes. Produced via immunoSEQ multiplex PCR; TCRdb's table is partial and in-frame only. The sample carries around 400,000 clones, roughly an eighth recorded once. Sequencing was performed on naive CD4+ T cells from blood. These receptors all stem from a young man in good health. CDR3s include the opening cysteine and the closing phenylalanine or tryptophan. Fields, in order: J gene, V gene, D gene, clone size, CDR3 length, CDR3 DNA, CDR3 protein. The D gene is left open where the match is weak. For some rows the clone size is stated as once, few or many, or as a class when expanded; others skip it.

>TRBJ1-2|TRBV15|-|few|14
TGTGCCACCAGCAGAGATTCTACAGTCGTTGGCTACACCTTC
CATSRDSTVVGYTF
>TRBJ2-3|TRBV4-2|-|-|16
TGTGCCAGCCCCTGGCGGGGGCACTCTAACACAGATACGCAGTATTTT
CASPWRGHSNTDTQYF
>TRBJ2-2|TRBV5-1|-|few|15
TGCGCCAGCAGCTTGTGGTCAGGGAACACCGGGGAGCTGTTTTTT
CASSLWSGNTGELFF
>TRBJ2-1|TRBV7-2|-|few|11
TGTGCCAGCAGCCCAGGGGTGCGGGAGTTCTTC
CASSPGVREFF
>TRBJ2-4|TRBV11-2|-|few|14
TGTGCCAGCAGCTTCTCAACTCTCGGGAGCATTCAGTACTTC
CASSFSTLGSIQYF
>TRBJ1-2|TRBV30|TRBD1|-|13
TGTGCCTGGAGCGGGACAGGGGGCTCGGGCTACACCTTC
CAWSGTGGSGYTF
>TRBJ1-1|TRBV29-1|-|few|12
TGCAGCGTCTCCCTCGGGAACACTGAAGCTTTCTTT
CSVSLGNTEAFF
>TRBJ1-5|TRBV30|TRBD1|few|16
TGTGCCTGGAGTGTACTCGGGACAGGGCTCGGCCAGCCCCAGCATTTT
CAWSVLGTGLGQPQHF
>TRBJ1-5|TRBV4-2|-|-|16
TGTGCCAGCAGCCAGACGGGGACAAATAGCAATCAGCCCCAGCATTTT
CASSQTGTNSNQPQHF
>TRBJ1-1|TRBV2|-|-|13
TGTGCCAGCCTAAGGGAGACGAACACTGAAGCTTTCTTT
CASLRETNTEAFF
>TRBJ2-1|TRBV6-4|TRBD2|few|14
TGTGCCAGCAGTCAAGAGCGGGGAGACAATGAGCAGTTCTTC
CASSQERGDNEQFF
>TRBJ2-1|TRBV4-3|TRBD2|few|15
TGCGCCAGCAGCCAAGGGACTAGCGGCTACAATGAGCAGTTCTTC
CASSQGTSGYNEQFF
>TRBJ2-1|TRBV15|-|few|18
TGTGCCACCAGCAGAGACCCAGTAGGTAGCGGAACCTACAATGAGCAGTTCTTC
CATSRDPVGSGTYNEQFF
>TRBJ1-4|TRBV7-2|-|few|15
TGTGCCAGCAGCTTAGAGTCCGGGGAGTGGGAAAAACTGTTTTTT
CASSLESGEWEKLFF
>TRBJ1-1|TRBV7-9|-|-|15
TGTGCCAGCAGCTCACCGGACAGATTGAACACTGAAGCTTTCTTT
CASSSPDRLNTEAFF
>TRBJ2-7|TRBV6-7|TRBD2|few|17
TGTGCCAGCAGTACTCGTCGTAGGGAGGGCGGGAGACACGAGCAGTACTTC
CASSTRRREGGRHEQYF
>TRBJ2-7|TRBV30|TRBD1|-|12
TGTGCCGGACAGGAGATATCCTACGAGCAGTACTTC
CAGQEISYEQYF
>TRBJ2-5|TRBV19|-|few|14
TGTGCCAGTAGTACCCTGGACAGTTGGCAGACCCAGTACTTC
CASSTLDSWQTQYF
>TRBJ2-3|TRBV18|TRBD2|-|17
TGTGCCAGCTCTTCTAGCGGAAACGGATTTAGCACAGATACGCAGTATTTT
CASSSSGNGFSTDTQYF
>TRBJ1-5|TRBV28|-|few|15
TGTGCCAGCAGTTCCGTGGAGGGGAGAGATCAGCCCCAGCATTTT
CASSSVEGRDQPQHF
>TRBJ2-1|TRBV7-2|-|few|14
TGTGCCAGCAGCCTCCGAGGGGGTTACAATGAGCAGTTCTTC
CASSLRGGYNEQFF
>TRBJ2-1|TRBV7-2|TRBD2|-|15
TGTGCCAGCAGCTTTATAACTAGCGGGACCGGAGAGCAGTTCTTC
CASSFITSGTGEQFF
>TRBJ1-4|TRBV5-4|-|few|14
TGTGCCAGCAGCTTACCTGGGGGGGATGAAAAACTGTTTTTT
CASSLPGGDEKLFF
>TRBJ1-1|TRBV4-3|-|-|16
TGCGCCAGCAGCCAAGATACCCCCGGGCGGGCCACTGAAGCTTTCTTT
CASSQDTPGRATEAFF
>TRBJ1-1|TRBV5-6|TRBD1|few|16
TGTGCCAGCAGCTGGGACAGGGGTGCTGGCGACACTGAAGCTTTCTTT
CASSWDRGAGDTEAFF
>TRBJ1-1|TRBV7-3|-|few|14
TGTGCCAGCAGCTTCGGACAGTCAGTAGATGAAGCTTTCTTT
CASSFGQSVDEAFF
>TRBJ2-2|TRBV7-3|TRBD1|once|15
TGTGCCAGCGGCCGGGACAGCCTCCACACCGGGGAGCTGTTTTTT
CASGRDSLHTGELFF
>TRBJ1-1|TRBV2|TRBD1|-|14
TGTGCCAGCACCCCGGACAGGGGGCATTCTGAAGCTTTCTTT
CASTPDRGHSEAFF
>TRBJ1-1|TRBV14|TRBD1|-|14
TGTGCCAGCAGCACCCGACAGGGGATCAGTGAAGCTTTCTTT
CASSTRQGISEAFF
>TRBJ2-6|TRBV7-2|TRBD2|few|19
TGTGCCAGCAGCTTAGCGCTGGGACTAGCGGGAGGTGGGGCCAACGTCCTGACTTTC
CASSLALGLAGGGANVLTF
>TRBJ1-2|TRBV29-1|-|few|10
TGCAGCGCGTGGAGGTCTGGCTACACCTTC
CSAWRSGYTF
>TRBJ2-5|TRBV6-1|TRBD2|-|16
TGTGCCAGCAGTGAACCGCTAGCGGGAGTGGGAGAGACCCAGTACTTC
CASSEPLAGVGETQYF
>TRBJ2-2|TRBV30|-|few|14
TGTGCCTGGAGTAGGACAGCGAACACCGGGGAGCTGTTTTTT
CAWSRTANTGELFF
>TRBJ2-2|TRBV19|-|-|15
TGTGCCAGTAGTCTCCCCGCAGGGAACACCGGGGAGCTGTTTTTT
CASSLPAGNTGELFF
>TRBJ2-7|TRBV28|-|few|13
TGTGCCAGCAGGGACTCCGCCCGCTACGAGCAGTACTTC
CASRDSARYEQYF
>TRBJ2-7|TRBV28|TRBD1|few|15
TGTGCCAGCAGCCCCGGGGACAGTCGCCCCTACGAGCAGTACTTC
CASSPGDSRPYEQYF
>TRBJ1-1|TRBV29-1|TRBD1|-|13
TGCAGCGTTAACAGGGGGACGGCCACTGAAGCTTTCTTT
CSVNRGTATEAFF
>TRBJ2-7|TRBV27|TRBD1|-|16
TGTGCCAGTTCAACTCCCACCGGGACAGGGACATACGAGCAGTACTTC
CASSTPTGTGTYEQYF
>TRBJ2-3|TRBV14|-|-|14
TGTGCCAGCAGCCCTTCGTGGAGCGGAGATACGCAGTATTTT
CASSPSWSGDTQYF
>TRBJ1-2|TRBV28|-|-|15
TGTGCCAGCAGTTTGCAGGGGCTGAGGATTTATGGCTACACCTTC
CASSLQGLRIYGYTF
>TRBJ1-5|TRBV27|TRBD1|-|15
TGTGCCAGCAGTTCCCCGACAGCGACAGGGCAGCCCCAGCATTTT
CASSSPTATGQPQHF
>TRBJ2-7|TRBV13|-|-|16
TGTGCCAGCAGCAGAGACGGGGTAGCAGACTCCTACGAGCAGTACTTC
CASSRDGVADSYEQYF
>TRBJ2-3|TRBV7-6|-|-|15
TGTGCCAGCAGCCCCGGCAGGGTAGGGATAGATACGCAGTATTTT
CASSPGRVGIDTQYF
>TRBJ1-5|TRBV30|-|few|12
TGTGCCTGGAGTGTTCCGAATCAGCCCCAGCATTTT
CAWSVPNQPQHF
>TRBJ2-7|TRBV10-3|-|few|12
TGTGCCATCCAAAAGGCGGAGAGCGAGCAGTACTTC
CAIQKAESEQYF
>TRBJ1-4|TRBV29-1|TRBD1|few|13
TGCAGCGTCGGAGGGGGCTTCAATGAAAAACTGTTTTTT
CSVGGGFNEKLFF
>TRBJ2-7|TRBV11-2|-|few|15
TGTGCCAGCAGCTATCAGGACAGATTATCCTACGAGCAGTACTTC
CASSYQDRLSYEQYF
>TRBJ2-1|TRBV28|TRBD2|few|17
TGTGCCAGCAACCCGGGGAAGGGGCGGGGGGCCTTTGGGGAGCAGTTCTTC
CASNPGKGRGAFGEQFF
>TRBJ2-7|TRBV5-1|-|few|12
TGCGCCAGCAGCTTCGGCGGATACGAGCAGTACTTC
CASSFGGYEQYF
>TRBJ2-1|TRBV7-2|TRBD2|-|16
TGTGCCAGCAGCCGGAATTCGGGGGGGGACTACAATGAGCAGTTCTTC
CASSRNSGGDYNEQFF